Listed here are 4 T cell receptor beta chains from one sample, sequenced in a study of cytomegalovirus exposure and HLA in healthy donors. Amplification used 60 Vbeta primers and 13 Jbeta primers. Assay used: immunoSEQ multiplex PCR; TCRdb lists only in-frame clones, some missing. The sample shows fewer than 85,000 clones, over 70% of them seen only once. Material: PBMCs. The receptors were sampled from a man aged 18-30 years in good health and CMV-seropositive.

The CDR3 DNA is TGTGCCAGCTCACCAAACACAGGGGCGGGTGAGCAGTACTTC. Translation gives CASSPNTGAGEQYF. The chain employs TRBV18 and TRBJ2-7, with TRBD1 matching over 7 bases. Unmatched junction bases numbered 8, after V lost 2 bases and J lost 7 bases. CDR1 and CDR2 (germline): KGHSH, LQKENI. CDR3 length: 14 amino acids.

V and J are TRBV29-1 and TRBJ1-1, with 8 bases matching TRBD1. The CDR3 loop spans 12 amino acids. CDR1 is SQVTM, CDR2 ANQGSEA, per germline. Trimming at V came to 4 bases and at J to 4 bases, leaving 2 bases not matched to a gene. CDR3 loop: CSVATGGTEAFF. For the CDR3, the DNA is TGCAGCGTTGCAACAGGGGGCACTGAAGCTTTCTTT.

The chain employs TRBV19 and TRBJ2-3; 7 positions agree with TRBD2. The germline V gene encodes CDR1 LNHDA and CDR2 SQIVND (reference sequence). The CDR3 runs to 13 residues. With V trimmed by 7 bases and J by 1 base, 2 bases remained unmatched. The CDR3 DNA reads as TGTGCCAGTAAACGGGAGGGCACAGATACGCAGTATTTT. Amino acid sequence: CASKREGTDTQYF.

This chain uses TRBV29-1 with TRBJ2-3, with 7 bases identical to TRBD1. CDR3 size: 11 residues. Germline V lookup: CDR1 SQVTM, CDR2 ANQGSEA. Trimming at V came to 6 bases and at J to 6 bases, leaving 3 bases not matched to a gene. For the CDR3, the DNA is TGCAGCGTGAAACAGGGGGATACGCAGTATTTT. Translated: CSVKQGDTQYF.